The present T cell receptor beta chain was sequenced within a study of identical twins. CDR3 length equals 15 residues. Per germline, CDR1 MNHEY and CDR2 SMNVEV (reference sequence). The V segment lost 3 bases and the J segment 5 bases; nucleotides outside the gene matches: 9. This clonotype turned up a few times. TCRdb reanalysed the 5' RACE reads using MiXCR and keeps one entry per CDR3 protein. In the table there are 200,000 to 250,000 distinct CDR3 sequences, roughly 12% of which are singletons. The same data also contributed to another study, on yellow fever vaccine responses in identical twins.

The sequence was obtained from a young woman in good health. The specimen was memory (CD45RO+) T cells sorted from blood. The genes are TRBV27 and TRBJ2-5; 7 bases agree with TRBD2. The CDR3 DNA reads TGTGCCAGCAGTTTTTTTGGCGGGAGCTTGGAGACCCAGTACTTC. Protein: CASSFFGGSLETQYF.